Below are 30 T cell receptor beta chains sequenced from a single sample in a study of T cells in Graves' hyperthyroidism and ophthalmopathy. Amplification targeted TCR beta CDR3 regions from RNA transcripts. The TCR CDR3 first-round RT-PCR relied on the HTBI primer set. TCRdb reprocessed the multiplex PCR reads with MiXCR, giving one entry per CDR3 protein. Altogether 500,000 to 700,000 distinct CDR3 sequences are present, about a sixth being singletons, with the ten largest covering about 17%. The sample was blood. These receptors were taken from a young woman with Graves' hyperthyroidism.

In its sample, this clonotype was seen many times. V is TRBV28 and J is TRBJ2-3; D gene ambiguous. Germline values: CDR1 MDHEN, CDR2 SYDVKM. Trimming stripped 8 bases from V and 0 bases from J, with 12 bases between. The CDR3 consists of 14 residues. CDR3: CASGVYGSTDTQYF. The CDR3 DNA follows: TGTGCCAGCGGAGTTTACGGTAGCACAGATACGCAGTATTTT. Full variable domain (remainder filled in from reference TRBV28 and TRBJ2-3): DVKVTQSSRYLVKRTGEKVFLECVQDMDHENMFWYRQDPGLGLRLIYFSYDVKMKEKGDIPEGYSVSREKKERFSLILESASTNQTSMYLCASGVYGSTDTQYFGPGTRLTVL.

The CDR3 DNA reads as TGCGCCAGCAGTGAAGGGACTAGATTTCCAGATACGCAGTATTTT. Its translation: CASSEGTRFPDTQYF. V usage is TRBV10-1 and J usage is TRBJ2-3; 8 positions match TRBD2. Trimming removed 3 bases from V and 4 bases from J; junction bases left unmatched: 6. The CDR3 contains 15 residues. Looked up from germline, CDR1 is WNHNN and CDR2 is SYGVQD (reference sequence).

In this sample, this clonotype turned up a few times. V usage is TRBV20-1 and J usage is TRBJ2-7, with D possibly TRBD2 on 6 matching bases. V was pared by 4 bases and J by 0 bases, with 13 bases between. The CDR3 is 14 amino acids. Germline CDR1 DFQATT, CDR2 SNEGSKA (reference sequence). The DNA for the CDR3 is TGCAGTGCTAAGGGCGGGACGCTCTCCTACGAGCAGTACTTC. This translates into CSAKGGTLSYEQYF.

CDR3 amino acids: CASSRGRLAYNEQFF. The CDR3 DNA reads as TGCGCCAGCAGCCGAGGAAGGTTAGCCTACAATGAGCAGTTCTTC. The gene calls are TRBV5-1 and TRBJ2-1; no firm D call. From germline, CDR1 is SGHRS and CDR2 YFSETQ. The CDR3 runs to 15 residues. Trimming cost V 4 bases and J 2 bases, with 13 bases left between them. Using reference TRBV5-1 and TRBJ2-1 for the parts outside the CDR3, the full variable domain is KAGVTQTPRYLIKTRGQQVTLSCSPISGHRSVSWYQQTPGQGLQFLFEYFSETQRNKGNFPGRFSGRQFSNSRSEMNVSTLELGDSALYLCASSRGRLAYNEQFFGPGTRLTVL.

The sample holds many counts of this clonotype. This chain uses TRBV20-1 with TRBJ2-3, with 7 nucleotides matching TRBD2. The CDR3 contains 15 residues. Trimming cost V 2 bases and J 4 bases; bases outside gene matches: 9. Germline CDR1 DFQATT, CDR2 SNEGSKA (reference sequence). CDR3 coding DNA: TGCAGTGCTAGAATCGAGCGCGGGAGCGCAGATACGCAGTATTTT. Translated, it gives CSARIERGSADTQYF.

The table lists this clonotype with a few counts. The CDR3 DNA follows: TGTGCCAGCAGCGCTGGGACAGACCTCACCGGGGAGCTGTTTTTT. This codes for CASSAGTDLTGELFF. V gene TRBV7-3 combines with J gene TRBJ2-2; 7 nucleotides match TRBD1. CDR3 size: 15 residues. The trim removed 5 bases at V and 4 bases at J, leaving 7 bases unmatched. Germline CDR1 and CDR2: SGHTA and FQGTGA.

The CDR3 sequence is CASSLITVSQETQYF. The DNA of the CDR3 is TGTGCCAGCAGTTTAATAACGGTCTCCCAAGAGACCCAGTACTTC. The rearrangement uses TRBV12-3 or TRBV12-4 and TRBJ2-5; D ambiguous. V lost 2 bases and J lost 1, with 11 bases in between. The CDR3 is 15 amino acids.

As to this clonotype: A junction boundary mismatches the germline segment, possibly from a read error. This rearrangement joins TRBV2 to TRBJ1-2, with 8 bases matching TRBD1. Germline V lookup: CDR1 SNHLY, CDR2 FYNNEI. The CDR3 is 14 amino acids. The CDR3 sequence is CANSEDRGTDGYTF. The CDR3 DNA follows: TGTGCCAACAGTGAAGACAGGGGAACAGATGGCTACACCTTC.

This clonotype was observed a handful of times. V gene TRBV7-9 combines with J gene TRBJ2-1; tentative D call: TRBD1 (5 bases). Trimming cost V 3 bases and J 4 bases, with 10 bases left between them. The CDR3 has 14 residues. Germline V gene lookup returns CDR1 SEHNR and CDR2 FQNEAQ (reference sequence). The chain's CDR3 is CASSLDTSYNEQFF. The CDR3 nucleotides are TGTGCCAGCAGCTTGGACACTTCTTACAATGAGCAGTTCTTC.

This clonotype was seen at least ten times. The rearrangement uses TRBV29-1 and TRBJ2-7; TRBD1 is a possible D gene (6 bases). Germline V lookup: CDR1 SQVTM, CDR2 ANQGSEA. V was cut by 6 bases and J by 1 base, with 13 bases left in between. The CDR3 extends over 13 amino acids. The CDR3 here is CSVGKGGSYEQYF. In DNA form, the CDR3 reads TGCAGCGTAGGGAAAGGGGGATCCTACGAGCAGTACTTC.

The V and J genes are TRBV9 and TRBJ2-3; 7 bases are shared with TRBD2. This CDR3 region has 15 residues. Losses at the gene ends were 4 bases for V and 5 bases for J; bases not matched to a gene: 10. Per germline, CDR1 SGDLS and CDR2 YYNGEE. The CDR3 spells CASSTEAGFEDTQYF. The DNA of the CDR3 is TGTGCCAGCAGCACAGAAGCGGGGTTCGAAGATACGCAGTATTTT.

Remarks on this clonotype: This sequence may be a read error, since a much larger clone differs from it by one base. V gene TRBV28 combines with J gene TRBJ1-1, with D maybe TRBD1 (5 bases). Germline CDR1 and CDR2: MDHEN and SYDVKM. V lost 8 bases to trimming and J lost 0 bases, with 16 bases between them. The CDR3 is 15 residues long. The CDR3 region has the DNA TGTGCCAGCGGGGGTCCGCCCAGAATGAACACTGAAGCTTTCTTT. Protein: CASGGPPRMNTEAFF.

A few counts support this clonotype. J is TRBJ2-5 and V is TRBV24-1; weak D call: TRBD2 (6 bases). The CDR3 is 15 amino acids. In germline, CDR1 is KGHDR, CDR2 SFDVKD. The V end lost 4 bases, the J end lost 0 bases, and 11 bases lay between the germline ends. The CDR3 DNA is TGTGCCACCAGTGAGGGAGGACGGCACCAAGAGACCCAGTACTTC. Translating it yields CATSEGGRHQETQYF.

The chain carries TRBV6-1 and TRBJ1-6; D is perhaps TRBD1 (6 bases). The germline V and J ends were trimmed by 2 bases and 9 bases, with 14 bases remaining between them. Germline-derived CDR1 and CDR2 are MNHNS and SASEGT. This CDR3 is built from 15 residues. This chain's CDR3 is CASSEIRRGRSPLHF. CDR3 sequence (DNA): TGTGCCAGCAGTGAAATTCGCAGGGGCCGTTCACCCCTCCACTTT.

At least ten counts were recorded for this clonotype. V and J are TRBV20-1 and TRBJ2-5; maybe TRBD1 (5 bases). The CDR3 is made up of 10 amino acids. The V gene's germline CDR1 is DFQATT and CDR2 SNEGSKA (reference sequence). This CDR3 reads CGAVRETQYF. CDR3 in DNA: TGCGGGGCAGTCCGAGAGACCCAGTACTTC.

This clonotype was picked up a small number of times. The chain carries TRBV6-1 and TRBJ1-4; D is undetermined. Deletions cut 6 bases from V and 5 bases from J, with 16 bases between. The CDR3 runs to 15 residues. CDR1 is MNHNS, CDR2 SASEGT, per germline. The CDR3 region has the DNA TGTGCCAGCAGCGCCGGACCCATTCGAAATGAAAAACTGTTTTTT. This codes for CASSAGPIRNEKLFF.

This clonotype was counted many times. This sequence joins TRBV11-3 and TRBJ2-1; D possibly corresponds to TRBD1 (6 bases). The CDR3 is 15 amino acids. Germline-derived CDR1 and CDR2 are SGHNT and YENEEA. Trimming stripped 1 base from V and 6 bases from J, with 13 bases between. The CDR3 DNA is TGTGCCAGCAGCTTAGTCCAGGGGTGGGGCAATGAGCAGTTCTTC. It specifies CASSLVQGWGNEQFF.

This clonotype occurred many times. The gene calls are TRBV6-6 and TRBJ2-6; maybe TRBD2 (5 bases). The CDR3 contains 18 residues. From germline, CDR1 is MNHNY and CDR2 SVGAGI (reference sequence). Trimming shortened V by 0 bases and J by 0 bases, and 12 bases separated the two germline ends. The CDR3 DNA sequence: TGTGCCAGCAGTTACTCCCGGGGTTTAGGCTCTGGGGCCAACGTCCTGACTTTC. Protein: CASSYSRGLGSGANVLTF.

The chain's CDR3 is CASSIAGGTKSPLHF. The CDR3 region has the DNA TGTGCCAGTAGTATAGCCGGAGGAACGAAGTCACCCCTCCACTTT. The chain joins TRBV19 to TRBJ1-6; D call uncertain. From germline, CDR1 is LNHDA and CDR2 SQIVND (reference sequence). This CDR3 has 15 amino acids. Trimming cost V 1 base and J 10 bases, with 14 bases left between them.

V is TRBV12-3 or TRBV12-4 and J is TRBJ1-1; possible D gene TRBD1, 5 bases. V lost 5 bases to trimming and J lost 8 bases, with 6 bases between them. The CDR3 is 10 residues long. CDR3 amino acids: CASSPGEAFF. DNA of the CDR3: TGTGCCAGCAGTCCAGGGGAAGCTTTCTTT.

This clonotype appeared many times. The CDR3 DNA sequence: TGTGCCAGCAGTGATTATGGCGGGGGGGCCGCTACGCAGTATTTT. Translating it yields CASSDYGGGAATQYF. The gene calls are TRBV2 and TRBJ2-3; 9 bases are a match to TRBD2. After removal of 3 bases from V and 8 bases from J, the junction contained 9 bases not matched to a gene. CDR1 is SNHLY and CDR2 is FYNNEI in the germline V gene. The CDR3 loop spans 15 amino acids.

The DNA of the CDR3 is TGCGCCAGCAGACCCGCGCCGGGACGAGTCCAAGAGACCCAGTACTTC. Translating gives CASRPAPGRVQETQYF. The V gene is TRBV5-1, the J gene TRBJ2-5; D tentatively fits TRBD1 or TRBD2 (5 bases each). In germline, CDR1 is SGHRS, CDR2 YFSETQ. With 5 bases removed from V and 1 base from J, the gap between germline ends came to 18 bases. This CDR3 is built from 16 residues. The full variable domain, with the rest looked up from reference TRBV5-1 and TRBJ2-5, is KAGVTQTPRYLIKTRGQQVTLSCSPISGHRSVSWYQQTPGQGLQFLFEYFSETQRNKGNFPGRFSGRQFSNSRSEMNVSTLELGDSALYLCASRPAPGRVQETQYFGPGTRLLVL.

The chain links TRBV6-2 or TRBV6-3 to TRBJ1-1; D is undetermined. This CDR3 has 12 amino acids. V was shortened by 6 bases and J by 3 bases, with 8 bases between the two germline ends. CDR1 MNHEY and CDR2 SVGEGT come from the germline V gene. CDR3 nucleotide sequence: TGTGCCAGCAGCCGTACTTACACTGAAGCTTTCTTT. Residues: CASSRTYTEAFF.

Concerning this clonotype itself: This clone may be a read error of a much larger clone one base away. This sequence joins TRBV10-3 and TRBJ1-6; D remains unclear. Per germline, CDR1 ENHRY and CDR2 SYGVKD. The CDR3 spans 17 residues. The DNA for the CDR3 is TGTGCCATCGGTGAGAGAGACACAAGCTCCTATAATTCACCCCTCCACTTT. This translates into CAIGERDTSSYNSPLHF.

V and J are TRBV6-1 and TRBJ1-2; no firm D call. V shed 1 base and J shed 8 bases, with 11 bases lying between them. Germline V gives CDR1 MNHNS, CDR2 SASEGT. The CDR3 is made up of 13 amino acids. The DNA of the CDR3 is TGTGCCAGCAGTGAAGTCGGGGTATCCGGCTACACCTTC. It is translated as CASSEVGVSGYTF.

This clonotype was observed a few times. The CDR3 is CASSNSDRGYTF. The CDR3 bases are TGTGCCAGCAGTAACTCCGACCGGGGCTACACCTTC. This chain links TRBV7-9 with TRBJ1-2; D unclear. V dropped 6 bases and J dropped 8 bases, with 13 bases sitting between them. The CDR3 length is 12 residues. Germline V gene sequence: CDR1 SEHNR, CDR2 FQNEAQ (reference sequence).

This clonotype occurred many times. CDR3 sequence (DNA): TGTGCCAGCAGCGTTGGGGAAGAGACCCAGTACTTC. This gives the protein CASSVGEETQYF. The chain joins TRBV9 to TRBJ2-5; D gene unclear. Trimming cost V 2 bases and J 3 bases, with 5 bases left between them. This CDR3 has 12 amino acids. The germline V gene has CDR1 SGDLS and CDR2 YYNGEE.

J is TRBJ2-5 and V is TRBV7-3; D possibly corresponds to TRBD1 (6 bases). The length of the CDR3 is 15 residues. Germline V gene sequence: CDR1 SGHTA, CDR2 FQGTGA. V gave up 5 bases and J gave up 5 bases, with 18 bases separating them. CDR3 coding DNA: TGTGCCAGCAGCCTGGGGGCAGTAACACGGGAGACCCAGTACTTC. Translated: CASSLGAVTRETQYF. Full variable domain (rest looked up from reference TRBV7-3 and TRBJ2-5): GAGVSQTPSNKVTEKGKYVELRCDPISGHTALYWYRQSLGQGPEFLIYFQGTGAADDSGLPNDRFFAVRPEGSVSTLKIQRTERGDSAVYLCASSLGAVTRETQYFGPGTRLLVL.

This chain joins TRBV10-3 and TRBJ2-3; 13 bases are a match to TRBD2. J lost 7 bases, V lost 6 bases, and 10 bases had no gene match. The CDR3 runs to 16 residues. Germline V CDR1 and CDR2: ENHRY, SYGVKD. CDR3 DNA: TGTGCCATCAGAGGGAGGACTAGCGGGAGCTGGAATACGCAGTATTTT. It translates to CAIRGRTSGSWNTQYF.

V and J are TRBV20-1 and TRBJ2-7, with D perhaps assigned TRBD1 or TRBD2 (5 bases each). V lost 5 bases and J 4 bases, leaving 18 bases between the germline ends. Germline CDR1 is DFQATT and CDR2 is SNEGSKA (reference sequence). The length of the CDR3 is 14 residues. This CDR3 is CSALNFVEGYEQYF. DNA of the CDR3: TGCAGTGCTCTTAATTTTGTTGAGGGGTACGAGCAGTACTTC.